This passage covers 26 T cell receptor beta chains from one sample sequenced in a study of T-cell reconstitution after alpha-beta-depleted transplantation in children. During its preparation, the TCRbeta library received unique molecular identifiers. From the PCR reads, TCRdb called clonotypes with MiXCR, one entry per CDR3 protein. The sample includes roughly 350,000 distinct CDR3 sequences, 10% of them seen just once. The material sequenced was PBMCs from the stem cell graft donor, taken from the stem cell graft. These receptors all come from a human donor who donated a stem cell graft to a child with acute lymphoblastic leukemia.

The chain employs TRBV5-1 and TRBJ1-1; tentatively, D is TRBD1 (5 bases). This CDR3 has 15 amino acids. The germline V and J ends were trimmed by 3 bases and 0 bases, with 12 bases remaining between them. Germline V gives CDR1 SGHRS, CDR2 YFSETQ. In DNA form, the CDR3 reads TGCGCCAGCAGCTCTGGGGACCGGGTGAACACTGAAGCTTTCTTT. Amino acids: CASSSGDRVNTEAFF.

The V gene is TRBV6-2 or TRBV6-3, the J gene TRBJ1-5; 7 bases are shared with TRBD1. CDR3 size: 14 residues. Germline values: CDR1 MNHEY, CDR2 SVGEGT. V lost 8 bases, J lost 6 bases, and 10 bases stayed unmatched. Here the CDR3 DNA reads TGTGCCAGCGCCGGACAGGTGTCGACTCAGCCCCAGCATTTT. Its protein is CASAGQVSTQPQHF.

There are a few counts of this clonotype. V is TRBV27 and J is TRBJ2-1; D might be TRBD1 (6 bases). V lost 2 bases, J lost 3 bases, and 11 bases lay in between. The CDR3 is made up of 15 amino acids. Looked up from germline, CDR1 is MNHEY and CDR2 is SMNVEV (reference sequence). The DNA for the CDR3 is TGTGCCAGCAGTTTAGAGGCACAGGGCTACAATGAGCAGTTCTTC. The encoded protein is CASSLEAQGYNEQFF.

Ten or more counts support this clonotype. This chain connects TRBV29-1 to TRBJ2-1; D ambiguous. Trimming left V 2 bases short and J 4 bases short, with 0 bases between. Germline V gene lookup returns CDR1 SQVTM and CDR2 ANQGSEA. The length of the CDR3 is 10 residues. The CDR3: CSVEYNEQFF. CDR3 DNA sequence: TGCAGCGTTGAATACAATGAGCAGTTCTTC.

CDR3 sequence (DNA): TGTGCCACCAGCAGAGGGACTAGCGGAAGAGCCCGGACAGATACGCAGTATTTT. This gives the protein CATSRGTSGRARTDTQYF. The chain recombines TRBV15 with TRBJ2-3; 10 bases agree with TRBD2. V trimming: 1 base; J trimming: 3 bases; junction bases outside the gene matches: 10. The CDR3 is 18 residues long. CDR1 and CDR2 (germline): LNHNV, YYDKDF (reference sequence).

The chain joins TRBV12-3 or TRBV12-4 to TRBJ2-7, with D tentatively TRBD2 (5 bases). Trimming removed 0 bases from V and 4 bases from J, with 13 bases in between. This CDR3 is built from 15 residues. The CDR3 region has the DNA TGTGCCAGCAGTTTAGCGGGAGAATACCCTTACGAGCAGTACTTC. It codes for CASSLAGEYPYEQYF.

The chain combines TRBV19 with TRBJ1-2, with 7 bases lining up with TRBD1. This CDR3 is built from 13 residues. V lost 8 bases, J lost 3 bases, and 6 bases stayed unmatched. Germline CDR1 reads LNHDA; CDR2 reads SQIVND (reference sequence). The CDR3 bases are TGTGCCAGTCGGGACAGTTGGGACTATGGCTACACCTTC. Translating gives CASRDSWDYGYTF. Full variable domain (outside the CDR3, taken from reference TRBV19 and TRBJ1-2): DGGITQSPKYLFRKEGQNVTLSCEQNLNHDAMYWYRQDPGQGLRLIYYSQIVNDFQKGDIAEGYSVSREKKESFPLTVTSAQKNPTAFYLCASRDSWDYGYTFGSGTRLTVV.

This clonotype has a handful of counts. The chain joins TRBV4-3 to TRBJ2-1; 9 positions agree with TRBD2. The germline CDR1 and CDR2 sequences are LGHNA and YSLEER. With 0 bases clipped from V and 9 bases from J, the junction kept 15 bases outside the gene matches. The CDR3 loop spans 18 amino acids. CDR3 bases: TGCGCCAGCAGCCAAGATCGCGCTAGCGGGAAAGAAGGAGGTGAGCAGTTCTTC. Translated: CASSQDRASGKEGGEQFF.

CDR3 coding DNA: TGCAGCGCTTCCCAGAGGGGACTAGCGGGCTACGAGCAGTACTTC. Translated: CSASQRGLAGYEQYF. The chain has TRBV29-1 and TRBJ2-7; 12 positions match TRBD2. Germline V gene lookup returns CDR1 SQVTM and CDR2 ANQGSEA. CDR3 length equals 15 residues. V shed 7 bases, J shed 3 bases, and the junction held 10 bases outside the gene matches.

This rearrangement joins TRBV5-1 to TRBJ2-1; 8 nucleotides line up with TRBD1. CDR1 is SGHRS, CDR2 YFSETQ, per germline. This CDR3 has 15 residues. Trimming took 4 bases from V and 8 from J; bases not matched to a gene: 11. Here the CDR3 reads CASSLSGQGNDEQFF. The CDR3 DNA reads TGCGCCAGCAGCCTCTCAGGACAGGGAAATGATGAGCAGTTCTTC.

The J gene is TRBJ2-7, the V gene TRBV15, with D tentatively TRBD2 (5 bases). Per germline, CDR1 LNHNV and CDR2 YYDKDF (reference sequence). The CDR3 is 15 residues long. The germline V and J ends were trimmed by 1 base and 0 bases, with 10 bases remaining between them. CDR3 nucleotides: TGTGCCACCAGCAGAGGGGCGGGTTACTCCTACGAGCAGTACTTC. This codes for CATSRGAGYSYEQYF.

The genes are TRBV28 and TRBJ2-7; D gene unclear. From germline, CDR1 is MDHEN and CDR2 SYDVKM. Trimming stripped 5 bases from V and 9 bases from J, with 11 bases between. This CDR3 contains 11 residues. The CDR3, as DNA: TGTGCCAGCAGTCCTGGCCCGGGGCAGTACTTC. The encoded protein is CASSPGPGQYF.

The table lists this clonotype with a few counts. DNA for the CDR3: TGTGCCAGCAGCGAAGGATTTGGCTGGGTCAATCAGCCCCAGCATTTT. This sequence encodes CASSEGFGWVNQPQHF. This chain connects TRBV7-9 to TRBJ1-5; no clear D. V lost 5 bases, J lost 3 bases, and 17 bases lay in between. Germline lookup yields CDR1 SEHNR and CDR2 FQNEAQ (reference sequence). This CDR3 has 16 amino acids.

V is TRBV3-1 and J is TRBJ2-7, with TRBD2 matching 10 bases. In germline, CDR1 is LGHDT, CDR2 YNNKEL (reference sequence). V shed 1 base and J 3 bases; nucleotides not matched to a gene: 3. The CDR3 contains 15 residues. CDR3 loop: CASSQVLAGDYEQYF. CDR3 sequence (DNA): TGTGCCAGCAGCCAAGTCCTAGCGGGAGACTACGAGCAGTACTTC.

This clonotype was observed at least ten times. The chain combines TRBV12-3 or TRBV12-4 with TRBJ1-5; 7 bases map to TRBD1. V trimming: 6 bases; J trimming: 2 bases; junction bases outside the gene matches: 10. The CDR3 loop spans 16 amino acids. The CDR3 loop reads CASSPSPDRGNQPQHF. CDR3 nucleotides: TGTGCCAGCAGCCCAAGCCCCGACAGGGGCAATCAGCCCCAGCATTTT.

This clonotype was recorded at least ten times. V usage is TRBV12-3 or TRBV12-4 and J usage is TRBJ1-2, with D perhaps matching TRBD1 (5 bases). V was clipped by 0 bases and J by 4 bases, with 9 bases between them. CDR3 size: 14 residues. The CDR3 is CASSLAQGSYGYTF. The CDR3 nucleotides read TGTGCCAGCAGTTTAGCGCAGGGAAGCTATGGCTACACCTTC.

The chain is built from TRBV12-3 or TRBV12-4 and TRBJ1-5, with D possibly TRBD1 on 6 matching bases. Trimming removed 3 bases at V and 6 bases at J, with 12 bases between. The CDR3 is 14 residues long. CDR3 sequence: CASSLGTGLQPQHF. The CDR3, as DNA: TGTGCCAGCAGTTTGGGAACAGGGCTTCAGCCCCAGCATTTT.

This clonotype was seen only a few times. J is TRBJ2-3 and V is TRBV6-1; D perhaps matches TRBD2 (5 bases). Trimming left V 6 bases short and J 0 bases short, with 16 bases between. Germline CDR1 is MNHNS and CDR2 is SASEGT. The CDR3 runs to 16 residues. In nucleotides, the CDR3 is TGTGCCAGCAGCAACGGGATTGGCACAAGCACAGATACGCAGTATTTT. Its protein product is CASSNGIGTSTDTQYF.

This clonotype was seen at least ten times. This chain connects TRBV4-3 to TRBJ2-7, with TRBD1 matching 9 bases. Germline V lookup: CDR1 LGHNA, CDR2 YSLEER. The CDR3 is 16 residues long. V dropped 0 bases and J dropped 5; count of bases not matched to a gene: 8. The CDR3 DNA sequence: TGCGCCAGCAGCCAAGATCTGGGGACAGGGATAGACGAGCAGTACTTC. Its protein product is CASSQDLGTGIDEQYF.

J is TRBJ2-7 and V is TRBV15; possibly TRBD1 or TRBD2 for D (5 bases each). Germline V gene data show CDR1 as LNHNV and CDR2 as YYDKDF (reference sequence). The CDR3 is 15 residues long. V gave up 8 bases and J gave up 2 bases, with 19 bases separating them. The CDR3 DNA reads TGTGCCACCGGGGGTCGAGGCGGTGGGCCCTACGAGCAGTACTTC. This sequence encodes CATGGRGGGPYEQYF.

The gene calls are TRBV4-1 and TRBJ2-7; D is ambiguous. Germline V lookup: CDR1 MGHRA, CDR2 YSYEKL. The V end was cut by 1 base, the J end by 6 bases, with 13 bases between. CDR3 length: 14 amino acids. The CDR3 loop reads CASSQAIGGGEQYF. The CDR3 nucleotides read TGCGCCAGCAGCCAAGCAATAGGTGGTGGCGAGCAGTACTTC.

This clonotype was detected a few times. CDR3 coding DNA: TGCAGTGCATCCGGAGGAGGAGGGGGCAACCACGAGCAGTACTTC. Translation: CSASGGGGGNHEQYF. The chain employs TRBV20-1 and TRBJ2-7, with D maybe TRBD1 (7 bases). The CDR3 is made up of 15 amino acids. Deletions cut 6 bases from V and 5 bases from J, with 23 bases between. Germline V gene data show CDR1 as DFQATT and CDR2 as SNEGSKA (reference sequence).

This clonotype was observed a few times. V gene TRBV9 combines with J gene TRBJ1-5, with TRBD1 matching over 9 bases. The J segment lost 8 bases and the V segment lost 3 bases, leaving 3 bases of the junction unmatched. Germline V gene data show CDR1 as SGDLS and CDR2 as YYNGEE. There are 13 residues in the CDR3. The CDR3 loop is CASSGTGAKPQHF. The CDR3 DNA reads as TGTGCCAGCAGCGGGACAGGGGCTAAGCCCCAGCATTTT.

This sequence joins TRBV20-1 and TRBJ2-7; D uncertain. The V end lost 3 bases, the J end lost 4 bases, and 4 bases lay between the germline ends. Germline V CDR1 and CDR2: DFQATT, SNEGSKA (reference sequence). The CDR3 spans 10 residues. For the CDR3, the DNA is TGCAGTGCTAGTCAGTACGAGCAGTACTTC. It specifies CSASQYEQYF.

This clonotype has only a few counts. The rearrangement joins TRBV18 to TRBJ2-2, with D possibly matching TRBD2 (5 bases). Germline CDR1 KGHSH, CDR2 LQKENI. The CDR3 contains 13 residues. Trimming took 2 bases from V and 6 from J, leaving 7 bases between them. CDR3 nucleotide sequence: TGTGCCAGCTCACCAGAGGGAGCCGGGGAGCTGTTTTTT. Its translation is CASSPEGAGELFF.

This clonotype was counted a few times. The CDR3 reads CASSFTSGTEQFF. In DNA form, the CDR3 reads TGTGCCAGCAGTTTTACTAGCGGGACTGAGCAGTTCTTC. J is TRBJ2-1 and V is TRBV12-3 or TRBV12-4, with 10 nucleotides matching TRBD2. Losses at the gene ends were 3 bases for V and 9 bases for J; bases not matched to a gene: 2. The CDR3 length is 13 residues.